The 2 T cell receptor beta chains given below trace back to one sample, sequenced in a study of shared clonotypes between healthy human individuals. Only in-frame clones appear in the TCRdb table, and some are missing; sequencing was by immunoSEQ multiplex PCR. The sample contains roughly 1.4 million clones, approximately 98.5% of which appear only once. The source material was naive CD4+ T cells sorted from blood. This sample's subset: CD45RA+ positively selected. The receptors stem from a man younger than 40 in good health.

This clone was seen a single time. This chain links TRBV7-2 with TRBJ2-1; 11 bases line up with TRBD2. The CDR3 length is 16 residues. The germline gives CDR1 SGHTA, CDR2 FQGNSA. V shed 3 bases and J 9 bases; nucleotides not matched to a gene: 10. The CDR3 DNA reads TGTGCCAGCAGCTTGCTGTGGAGACTAGCGGGAAGTGAGCAGTTCTTC. As protein: CASSLLWRLAGSEQFF. Together with reference TRBV7-2 and TRBJ2-1, the CDR3 gives the full variable domain: GAGVSQSPSNKVTEKGKDVELRCDPISGHTALYWYRQSLGQGLEFLIYFQGNSAPDKSGLPSDRFSAERTGGSVSTLTIQRTQQEDSAVYLCASSLLWRLAGSEQFFGPGTRLTVL.

The CDR3, as DNA: TGTGCCAGCAGCGTAGATCCGACAGGACTACCCAATGAGCAGTTCTTC. Amino acids: CASSVDPTGLPNEQFF. This chain joins TRBV9 and TRBJ2-1, with D perhaps being TRBD1 or TRBD2 (6 bases each). CDR1 and CDR2 from the germline V gene are SGDLS and YYNGEE. The CDR3 loop spans 16 amino acids. The germline V and J ends were trimmed by 0 bases and 6 bases, with 16 bases remaining between them.